This T cell receptor beta chain was observed in a study of human T cells and chemical hapten exposure. Sample time point: patch test 2, 6 weeks after DPC sensitization. This sample's treatment: therapeutic diphenylcyclopropenone sensitization with weekly scalp DPC. Sequencing started from total RNA isolated from unfractionated whole blood. This CDR3 is 14 amino acids long. Trimming shortened V by 6 bases and J by 0 bases, and 12 bases separated the two germline ends. Germline V gives CDR1 SGHTA, CDR2 FQGNSA. This clonotype was picked up many times. Individual cDNA molecules had unique molecular identifiers attached to them by the library. TCRdb called the RACE reads again in MiXCR, with one record for every CDR3 protein. The table has 35,000 to 50,000 distinct CDR3 sequences, more than 9% seen once.

This sequence joins TRBV7-2 and TRBJ2-7; no definite D call. Sample: whole blood, taken in connection with sensitization to the hapten diphenylcyclopropenone (DPC). This TCR was recovered from a woman aged 25 to 39 with alopecia areata. Some clones in this sample may be carry-over from other donors' samples. In DNA, the CDR3 is TGTGCCAGCAGTTTTACTGGGTCCTCCTACGAGCAGTACTTC. This gives the protein CASSFTGSSYEQYF.